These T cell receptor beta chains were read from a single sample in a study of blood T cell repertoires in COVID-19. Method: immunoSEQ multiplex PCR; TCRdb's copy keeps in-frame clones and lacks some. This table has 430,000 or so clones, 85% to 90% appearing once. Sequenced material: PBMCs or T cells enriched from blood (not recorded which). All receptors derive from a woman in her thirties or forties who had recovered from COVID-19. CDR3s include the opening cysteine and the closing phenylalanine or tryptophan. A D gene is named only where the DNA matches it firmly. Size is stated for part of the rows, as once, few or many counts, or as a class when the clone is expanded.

CDR3aa: CASSQDGRPNYGYTF
CDR3nt: TGCGCCAGCAGCCAAGACGGGAGACCTAACTATGGCTACACCTTC
d_gene: NA
abundance: few
v_gene: TRBV4-3
j_gene: TRBJ1-2

CDR3aa: CASSRTGTSTYNEQFF
CDR3nt: TGTGCCAGCAGTCGAACCGGGACTAGCACCTACAATGAGCAGTTCTTC
d_gene: TRBD2
abundance: NA
v_gene: TRBV6-6
j_gene: TRBJ2-1

CDR3aa: CASSDGSKNEQFF
CDR3nt: TGTGCCAGCAGCGACGGGAGTAAGAATGAGCAGTTCTTC
d_gene: NA
abundance: NA
v_gene: TRBV7-9
j_gene: TRBJ2-1

CDR3aa: CASSKLGNTEAFF
CDR3nt: TGTGCCAGCAGCAAACTCGGGAACACTGAAGCTTTCTTT
d_gene: NA
abundance: NA
v_gene: TRBV5-6
j_gene: TRBJ1-1

CDR3aa: CASSDNRGTYSNQPQHF
CDR3nt: TGTGCCAGCAGTGACAACAGGGGGACATATAGCAATCAGCCCCAGCATTTT
d_gene: TRBD1
abundance: NA
v_gene: TRBV6-2/TRBV6-3
j_gene: TRBJ1-5

CDR3aa: CASSPPGTEAFF
CDR3nt: TGTGCCAGCAGCCCACCGGGGACTGAAGCTTTCTTT
d_gene: NA
abundance: NA
v_gene: TRBV27
j_gene: TRBJ1-1

CDR3aa: CASSLVGQGSGNTIYF
CDR3nt: TGCGCCAGCAGCTTGGTGGGACAGGGCTCTGGAAACACCATATATTTT
d_gene: TRBD1
abundance: NA
v_gene: TRBV5-1
j_gene: TRBJ1-3

CDR3aa: CASKNPGGNSPLHF
CDR3nt: TGTGCCAGCAAAAACCCCGGAGGCAATTCACCCCTCCACTTT
d_gene: NA
abundance: NA
v_gene: TRBV19
j_gene: TRBJ1-6

CDR3aa: CASSQDRDIFSPLHF
CDR3nt: TGTGCCAGCAGCCAAGACCGGGACATCTTCTCACCCCTCCACTTT
d_gene: NA
abundance: NA
v_gene: TRBV3-1/TRBV3-2
j_gene: TRBJ1-6

CDR3aa: CASSLGAGSGAFF
CDR3nt: TGTGCCAGCAGCTTAGGGGCAGGGTCGGGAGCTTTCTTT
d_gene: NA
abundance: NA
v_gene: TRBV7-2
j_gene: TRBJ1-1

CDR3aa: CASSQDRTREDYGYTF
CDR3nt: TGCGCCAGCAGCCAAGATAGGACCAGGGAGGACTATGGCTACACCTTC
d_gene: NA
abundance: NA
v_gene: TRBV4-3
j_gene: TRBJ1-2

CDR3aa: CASSSDKSGYIQYF
CDR3nt: TGTGCCAGCAGCTCCGATAAATCAGGCTACATTCAGTACTTC
d_gene: NA
abundance: NA
v_gene: TRBV5-4
j_gene: TRBJ2-4

CDR3aa: CAWSVSENTEAFF
CDR3nt: TGTGCCTGGAGTGTTTCAGAGAACACTGAAGCTTTCTTT
d_gene: NA
abundance: NA
v_gene: TRBV30
j_gene: TRBJ1-1

CDR3aa: CASSPAGGTIYF
CDR3nt: TGTGCCAGCAGCCCGGCCGGAGGCACCATATATTTT
d_gene: NA
abundance: NA
v_gene: TRBV7-8
j_gene: TRBJ1-3

CDR3aa: CASSQEYLLRGGVKLFF
CDR3nt: TGTGCCAGCAGCCAAGAATATTTATTGCGGGGGGGCGTAAAACTGTTTTTT
d_gene: NA
abundance: NA
v_gene: TRBV3-1/TRBV3-2
j_gene: TRBJ1-4

CDR3aa: CASSQGLGRYSGNTIYF
CDR3nt: TGTGCCAGCAGCCAAGGTTTGGGCAGGTACTCTGGAAACACCATATATTTT
d_gene: NA
abundance: once
v_gene: TRBV3-1/TRBV3-2
j_gene: TRBJ1-3

CDR3aa: CASSLGGEGNTIYF
CDR3nt: TGTGCCAGCAGCTTAGGGGGCGAAGGAAACACCATATATTTT
d_gene: NA
abundance: NA
v_gene: TRBV11-2
j_gene: TRBJ1-3

CDR3aa: CASSPQGSGGTGELFF
CDR3nt: TGTGCCAGCAGCCCGCAGGGGTCAGGGGGCACCGGGGAGCTGTTTTTT
d_gene: TRBD1
abundance: NA
v_gene: TRBV9
j_gene: TRBJ2-2

CDR3aa: CASSSSSGTETQYF
CDR3nt: TGCGCCAGCAGCTCCTCAAGCGGGACTGAGACCCAGTACTTC
d_gene: TRBD2
abundance: NA
v_gene: TRBV5-1
j_gene: TRBJ2-5

CDR3aa: CAISERLLDYGYTF
CDR3nt: TGTGCCATCAGTGAGCGTCTATTAGACTATGGCTACACCTTC
d_gene: NA
abundance: NA
v_gene: TRBV10-3
j_gene: TRBJ1-2

CDR3aa: CASPRLRGTEAFF
CDR3nt: TGTGCCTCCCCCCGGCTGCGGGGCACTGAAGCTTTCTTT
d_gene: NA
abundance: NA
v_gene: TRBV30
j_gene: TRBJ1-1

CDR3aa: CASRPGQNYNEQFF
CDR3nt: TGTGCCAGCAGACCGGGACAAAACTACAATGAGCAGTTCTTC
d_gene: NA
abundance: NA
v_gene: TRBV19
j_gene: TRBJ2-1

CDR3aa: CASSPQVTDTQYF
CDR3nt: TGTGCCAGCAGCCCACAAGTCACAGATACGCAGTATTTT
d_gene: NA
abundance: few
v_gene: TRBV7-2
j_gene: TRBJ2-3

CDR3aa: CATSRALGGRTEAFF
CDR3nt: TGTGCCACCAGCAGAGCCTTAGGAGGTCGCACTGAAGCTTTCTTT
d_gene: NA
abundance: NA
v_gene: TRBV15
j_gene: TRBJ1-1

CDR3aa: CASSRNRGGTEAFF
CDR3nt: TGTGCCAGCAGCCGAAACAGGGGCGGAACTGAAGCTTTCTTT
d_gene: TRBD1
abundance: NA
v_gene: TRBV5-4
j_gene: TRBJ1-1

CDR3aa: CASREGLEYEQYF
CDR3nt: TGCGCCAGCAGAGAAGGACTAGAGTACGAGCAGTACTTC
d_gene: TRBD2
abundance: NA
v_gene: TRBV5-1
j_gene: TRBJ2-7

CDR3aa: CSVYATGTASSGNTIYF
CDR3nt: TGCAGCGTTTATGCCACCGGGACAGCGAGCTCTGGAAACACCATATATTTT
d_gene: TRBD1
abundance: NA
v_gene: TRBV29-1
j_gene: TRBJ1-3

CDR3aa: CASSTAKTYSYEQYF
CDR3nt: TGTGCCAGCAGTACAGCAAAAACTTACTCCTACGAGCAGTACTTC
d_gene: NA
abundance: NA
v_gene: TRBV6-5
j_gene: TRBJ2-7

CDR3aa: CATNGQGDYGYTF
CDR3nt: TGTGCCACCAATGGACAGGGAGACTATGGCTACACCTTC
d_gene: TRBD1
abundance: NA
v_gene: TRBV24-1
j_gene: TRBJ1-2

CDR3aa: CASSLALPGQEKLFF
CDR3nt: TGTGCCAGCAGCTTGGCCCTCCCGGGACAGGAAAAACTGTTTTTT
d_gene: TRBD1
abundance: NA
v_gene: TRBV5-6
j_gene: TRBJ1-4

CDR3aa: CASSYAGRSSTDTQYF
CDR3nt: TGTGCCAGCAGTTACGCGGGCCGTTCCAGCACAGATACGCAGTATTTT
d_gene: NA
abundance: NA
v_gene: TRBV6-2/TRBV6-3
j_gene: TRBJ2-3

CDR3aa: CASSPQGVLDEQFF
CDR3nt: TGTGCCAGCTCACCTCAGGGTGTCTTGGATGAGCAGTTCTTC
d_gene: NA
abundance: NA
v_gene: TRBV18
j_gene: TRBJ2-1

CDR3aa: CSVVAGGYEQYF
CDR3nt: TGCAGCGTCGTAGCGGGAGGCTACGAGCAGTACTTC
d_gene: TRBD2
abundance: NA
v_gene: TRBV29-1
j_gene: TRBJ2-7

CDR3aa: CASSIHQNTEAFF
CDR3nt: TGTGCCAGTAGTATTCATCAGAACACTGAAGCTTTCTTT
d_gene: NA
abundance: NA
v_gene: TRBV19
j_gene: TRBJ1-1

CDR3aa: CASSPRGDSPLHF
CDR3nt: TGTGCCAGCAGTCCGCGGGGGGATTCACCCCTCCACTTT
d_gene: NA
abundance: NA
v_gene: TRBV12-3/TRBV12-4
j_gene: TRBJ1-6

CDR3aa: CASSPRGSSYNEQFF
CDR3nt: TGTGCCAGCAGTCCCAGAGGGAGCTCCTACAATGAGCAGTTCTTC
d_gene: NA
abundance: NA
v_gene: TRBV6-5
j_gene: TRBJ2-1

CDR3aa: CASSLTGAAYEQYF
CDR3nt: TGCGCCAGCAGCTTGACAGGGGCAGCCTACGAGCAGTACTTC
d_gene: TRBD1
abundance: NA
v_gene: TRBV5-1
j_gene: TRBJ2-7

CDR3aa: CASRLAGGQNIQYF
CDR3nt: TGTGCCAGCAGACTAGCGGGAGGGCAAAACATTCAGTACTTC
d_gene: TRBD2
abundance: NA
v_gene: TRBV2
j_gene: TRBJ2-4

CDR3aa: CASSLGTQYSYEQYF
CDR3nt: TGCGCCAGCAGCTTGGGGACACAATACTCCTACGAGCAGTACTTC
d_gene: NA
abundance: NA
v_gene: TRBV5-1
j_gene: TRBJ2-7

CDR3aa: CASSLSRVVEAFF
CDR3nt: TGTGCCAGCAGCTTATCTCGGGTTGTTGAGGCTTTCTTT
d_gene: NA
abundance: NA
v_gene: TRBV7-2
j_gene: TRBJ1-1

CDR3aa: CAWSGQKNQPQHF
CDR3nt: TGTGCCTGGAGCGGACAGAAGAATCAGCCCCAGCATTTT
d_gene: NA
abundance: NA
v_gene: TRBV30
j_gene: TRBJ1-5

CDR3aa: CASSRATAVGEKLFF
CDR3nt: TGCGCCAGCAGCCGTGCGACGGCGGTGGGTGAAAAACTGTTTTTT
d_gene: NA
abundance: NA
v_gene: TRBV5-1
j_gene: TRBJ1-4

CDR3aa: CASSQGPSGGDTEAFF
CDR3nt: TGCGCCAGCAGCCAAGGCCCCAGCGGCGGGGACACTGAAGCTTTCTTT
d_gene: NA
abundance: NA
v_gene: TRBV4-3
j_gene: TRBJ1-1

CDR3aa: CASSLSGLPRAEAFF
CDR3nt: TGTGCCAGCAGCCTTTCGGGACTCCCGAGGGCTGAAGCTTTCTTT
d_gene: NA
abundance: NA
v_gene: TRBV3-1/TRBV3-2
j_gene: TRBJ1-1

CDR3aa: CASSDPGQASRGYTF
CDR3nt: TGTGCCAGCAGTGACCCAGGGCAGGCGTCTCGGGGCTACACCTTC
d_gene: NA
abundance: NA
v_gene: TRBV25-1
j_gene: TRBJ1-2

CDR3aa: CASSRTLSGRAGWIPKNIQYF
CDR3nt: TGTGCCAGCAGCCGTACACTTAGCGGGAGGGCCGGGTGGATCCCCAAAAACATTCAGTACTTC
d_gene: NA
abundance: NA
v_gene: TRBV21-1
j_gene: TRBJ2-4

CDR3aa: CASSTYTGTRVRTEAFF
CDR3nt: TGTGCCAGCAGCACCTATACAGGGACACGGGTAAGGACTGAAGCTTTCTTT
d_gene: NA
abundance: NA
v_gene: TRBV21-1
j_gene: TRBJ1-1

CDR3aa: CASRPSSYNEQFF
CDR3nt: TGTGCCAGCAGGCCGAGCTCCTACAATGAGCAGTTCTTC
d_gene: NA
abundance: NA
v_gene: TRBV12-3/TRBV12-4
j_gene: TRBJ2-1

CDR3aa: CASNPRRGAGYTF
CDR3nt: TGTGCCAGCAACCCCCGGCGGGGTGCTGGCTACACCTTC
d_gene: NA
abundance: NA
v_gene: TRBV6-2/TRBV6-3
j_gene: TRBJ1-2

CDR3aa: CASSQAGQLNQPQHF
CDR3nt: TGTGCCAGCAGCCAAGCCGGACAGCTCAATCAGCCCCAGCATTTT
d_gene: NA
abundance: NA
v_gene: TRBV3-1/TRBV3-2
j_gene: TRBJ1-5

CDR3aa: CASSYTRGTEAFF
CDR3nt: TGTGCCAGCAGTTACACCAGGGGCACTGAAGCTTTCTTT
d_gene: NA
abundance: NA
v_gene: TRBV6-2/TRBV6-3
j_gene: TRBJ1-1

CDR3aa: CASSQDPGREGGLYNEQFF
CDR3nt: TGCGCCAGCAGCCAAGACCCAGGGAGGGAGGGTGGCCTCTACAATGAGCAGTTCTTC
d_gene: TRBD2
abundance: NA
v_gene: TRBV4-3
j_gene: TRBJ2-1